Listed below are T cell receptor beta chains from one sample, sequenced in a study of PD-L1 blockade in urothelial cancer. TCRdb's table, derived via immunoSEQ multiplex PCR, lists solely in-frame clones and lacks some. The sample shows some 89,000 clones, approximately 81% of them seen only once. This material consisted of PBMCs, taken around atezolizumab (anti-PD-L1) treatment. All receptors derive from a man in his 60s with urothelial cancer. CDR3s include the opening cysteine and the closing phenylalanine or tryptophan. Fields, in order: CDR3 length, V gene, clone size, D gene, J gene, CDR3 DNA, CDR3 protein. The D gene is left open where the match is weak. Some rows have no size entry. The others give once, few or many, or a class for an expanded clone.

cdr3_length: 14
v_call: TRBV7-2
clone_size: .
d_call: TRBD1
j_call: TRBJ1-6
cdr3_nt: TGTGCCAGCAGCTTGACAGGGGTGAATTCACCCCTCCACTTT
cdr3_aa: CASSLTGVNSPLHF

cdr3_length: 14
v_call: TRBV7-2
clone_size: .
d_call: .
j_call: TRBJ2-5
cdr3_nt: TGTGCCAGCACCCCGGACAGATACCAAGAGACCCAGTACTTC
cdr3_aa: CASTPDRYQETQYF

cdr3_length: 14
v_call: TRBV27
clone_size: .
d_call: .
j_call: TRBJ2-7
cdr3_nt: TGTGCCAGCAGTTTCTCGGGGGACTCCTACGAGCAGTACTTC
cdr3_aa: CASSFSGDSYEQYF

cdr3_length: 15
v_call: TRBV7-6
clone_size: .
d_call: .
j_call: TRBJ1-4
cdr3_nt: TGTGCCAGCAGAGCTACAGGGACCCTTAATGAAAAACTGTTTTTT
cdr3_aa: CASRATGTLNEKLFF

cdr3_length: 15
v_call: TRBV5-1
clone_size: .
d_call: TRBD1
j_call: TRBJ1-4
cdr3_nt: TGCGCCAGCAGCTTGAAGGGACAGCTTCATGAAAAACTGTTTTTT
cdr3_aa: CASSLKGQLHEKLFF

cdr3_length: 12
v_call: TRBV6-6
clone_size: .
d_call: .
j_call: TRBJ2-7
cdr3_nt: TGTGCCAGCAGTTACGCCTTATCACTCCAGTACTTC
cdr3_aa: CASSYALSLQYF

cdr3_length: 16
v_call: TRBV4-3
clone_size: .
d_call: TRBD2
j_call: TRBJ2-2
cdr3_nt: TGCGCCAGCAGCCAATCGAGACTAGCGGGCCCCGGGGAGCTGTTTTTT
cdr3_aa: CASSQSRLAGPGELFF

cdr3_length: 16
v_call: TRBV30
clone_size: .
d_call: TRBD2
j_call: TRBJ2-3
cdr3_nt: TGTGCCTGGAGTACCGGGACTAGCGGGAGTGTAGATACGCAGTATTTT
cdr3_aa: CAWSTGTSGSVDTQYF

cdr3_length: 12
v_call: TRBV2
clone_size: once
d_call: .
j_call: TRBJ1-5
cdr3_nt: TGTGCCAGCTCAGGGTTGGGCCAGCCCCAGCATTTT
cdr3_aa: CASSGLGQPQHF

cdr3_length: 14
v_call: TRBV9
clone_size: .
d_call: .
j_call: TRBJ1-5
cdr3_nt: TGTGCCAGCAGCGTAGGAGTTTTTGGTCAGCCCCAGCATTTT
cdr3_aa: CASSVGVFGQPQHF

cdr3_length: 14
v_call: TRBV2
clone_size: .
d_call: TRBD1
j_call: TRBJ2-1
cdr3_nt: TGTGCCAGCAGGATACAGGGGGTTGGCAATGAGCAGTTCTTC
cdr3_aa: CASRIQGVGNEQFF

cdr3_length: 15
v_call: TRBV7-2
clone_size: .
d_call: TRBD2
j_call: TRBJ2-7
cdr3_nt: TGTGCCAGCAGCTTAGAGGGCGGGAGTGCGGTCGAGCAGTACTTC
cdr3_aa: CASSLEGGSAVEQYF

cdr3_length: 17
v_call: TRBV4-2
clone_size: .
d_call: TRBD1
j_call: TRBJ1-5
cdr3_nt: TGTGCCAGCAGCCAAGCGGCGGAGCAGGGGGGAGGTCAGCCCCAGCATTTT
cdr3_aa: CASSQAAEQGGGQPQHF

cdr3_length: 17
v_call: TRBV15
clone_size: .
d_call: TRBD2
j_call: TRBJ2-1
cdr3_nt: TGTGCCACCAGCAGAGATCGGGGCGGGAGCCCCCCATATGAGCAGTTCTTC
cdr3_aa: CATSRDRGGSPPYEQFF

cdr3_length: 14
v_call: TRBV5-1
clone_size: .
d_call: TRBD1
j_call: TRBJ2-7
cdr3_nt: TGCGCCAGCAGCTTGAGACAGGGTTCGGACGAGCAGTACTTC
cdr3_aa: CASSLRQGSDEQYF

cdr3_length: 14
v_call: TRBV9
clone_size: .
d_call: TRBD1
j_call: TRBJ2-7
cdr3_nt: TGTGCCAGCAGCGTTTCGGACAGGGCGGGCGAGCAGTACTTC
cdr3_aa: CASSVSDRAGEQYF

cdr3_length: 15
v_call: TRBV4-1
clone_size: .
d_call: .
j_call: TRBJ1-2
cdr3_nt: TGCGCCAGCAGCCAAGGTAGAACAGGCATCTATGGCTACACCTTC
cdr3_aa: CASSQGRTGIYGYTF

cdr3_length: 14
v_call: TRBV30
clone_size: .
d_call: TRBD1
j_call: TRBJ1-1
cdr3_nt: TGTGCCTGGGTCCCGGGACAGGTGCGGACTGAAGCTTTCTTT
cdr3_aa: CAWVPGQVRTEAFF

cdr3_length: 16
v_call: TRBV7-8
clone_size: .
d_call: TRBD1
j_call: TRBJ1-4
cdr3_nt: TGTGCCAGCAGCTTAGTGAGGACAGGGGGCGCACGGAAACTGTTTTTT
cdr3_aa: CASSLVRTGGARKLFF

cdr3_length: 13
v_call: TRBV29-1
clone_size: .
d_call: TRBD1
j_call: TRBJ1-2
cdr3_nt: TGCAGCGTTGAAGCGGACAGGGGGCAAGGCTACACCTTC
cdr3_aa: CSVEADRGQGYTF

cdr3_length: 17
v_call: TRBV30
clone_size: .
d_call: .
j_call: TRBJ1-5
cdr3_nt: TGTGCCTGGAGTGTATCTCGACTACCCAATAGCAATCAGCCCCAGCATTTT
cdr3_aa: CAWSVSRLPNSNQPQHF

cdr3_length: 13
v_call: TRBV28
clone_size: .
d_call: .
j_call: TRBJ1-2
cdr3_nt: TGTGCCAGCAGTTTAGGGGCTCTCTATGGCTACACCTTC
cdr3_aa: CASSLGALYGYTF

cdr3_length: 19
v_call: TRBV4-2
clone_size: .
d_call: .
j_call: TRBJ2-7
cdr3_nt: TGTGCCAGCAGCCAAGCAGAGTCGAGAATGCGGGGGCCGTCCTACGAGCAGTACTTC
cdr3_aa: CASSQAESRMRGPSYEQYF

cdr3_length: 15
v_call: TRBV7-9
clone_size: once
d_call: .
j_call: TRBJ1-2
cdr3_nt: TGTGCCAGCAGCTCCCGGGCCGTCGGAGGGTATGGCTACACCTTC
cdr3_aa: CASSSRAVGGYGYTF

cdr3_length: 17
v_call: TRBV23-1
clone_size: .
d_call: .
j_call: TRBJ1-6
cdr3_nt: TGCGCCAGCACCAAAAGGGAGGTGGGCTCCTATAATTCACCCCTCCACTTT
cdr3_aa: CASTKREVGSYNSPLHF

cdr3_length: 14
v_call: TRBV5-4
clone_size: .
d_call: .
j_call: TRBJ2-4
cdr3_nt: TGTGCCAGCAGCTTGGTGGACAGCAAAAACATTCAGTACTTC
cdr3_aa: CASSLVDSKNIQYF

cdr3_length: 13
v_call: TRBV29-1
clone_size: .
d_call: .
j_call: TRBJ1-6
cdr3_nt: TGCAGCGTTGAAGAGGACAGATATTCACCCCTCCACTTT
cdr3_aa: CSVEEDRYSPLHF

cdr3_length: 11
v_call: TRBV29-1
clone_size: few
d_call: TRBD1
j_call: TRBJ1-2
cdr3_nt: TGCAGCTCCCGACAGGGGAATGGCTACACCTTC
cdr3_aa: CSSRQGNGYTF

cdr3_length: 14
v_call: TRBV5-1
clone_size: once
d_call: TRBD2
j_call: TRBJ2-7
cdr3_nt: TGCGCCAGCAGATCTCCGGGACTAGCATCCGAGCAGTACTTC
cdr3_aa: CASRSPGLASEQYF

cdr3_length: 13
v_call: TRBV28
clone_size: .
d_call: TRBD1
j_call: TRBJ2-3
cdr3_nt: TGTGCCACCTACAGGGGTAGCACAGATACGCAGTATTTT
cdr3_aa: CATYRGSTDTQYF

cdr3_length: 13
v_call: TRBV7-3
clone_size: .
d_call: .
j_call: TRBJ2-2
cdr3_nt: TGTGCCAGCAGCTTGAAAGCGACCGGGGAGCTGTTTTTT
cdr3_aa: CASSLKATGELFF

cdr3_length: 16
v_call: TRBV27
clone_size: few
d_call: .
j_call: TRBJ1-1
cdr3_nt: TGTGCCAGCGGACCTCCCATATACCCCGGGGGGAATGAAGCTTTCTTT
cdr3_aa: CASGPPIYPGGNEAFF

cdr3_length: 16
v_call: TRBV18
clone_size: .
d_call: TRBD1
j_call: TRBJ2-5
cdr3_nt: TGTGCCAGCTCACTCCTCGACAGGGGGCAATTGGAGACCCAGTACTTC
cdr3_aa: CASSLLDRGQLETQYF

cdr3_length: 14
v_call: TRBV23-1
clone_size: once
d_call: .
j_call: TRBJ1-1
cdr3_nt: TGCGCCAGCAGTCATGGCAGGGTGAACACTGAAGCTTTCTTT
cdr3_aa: CASSHGRVNTEAFF

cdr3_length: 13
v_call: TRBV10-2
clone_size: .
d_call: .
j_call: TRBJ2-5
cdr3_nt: TGCGCCAGCATTGAGGGAGCGGAAGAGACCCAGTACTTC
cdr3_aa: CASIEGAEETQYF

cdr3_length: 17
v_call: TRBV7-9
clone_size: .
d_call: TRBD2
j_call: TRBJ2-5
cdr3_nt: TGTGCCAGCAGCACTGGACTAGCGGGAGGTGTTGTAGAGACCCAGTACTTC
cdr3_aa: CASSTGLAGGVVETQYF

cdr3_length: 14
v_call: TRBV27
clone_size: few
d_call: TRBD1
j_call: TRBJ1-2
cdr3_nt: TGTGCCAGCAGTTCGACAGGGATTTCGGCCGGCTACACCTTC
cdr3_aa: CASSSTGISAGYTF

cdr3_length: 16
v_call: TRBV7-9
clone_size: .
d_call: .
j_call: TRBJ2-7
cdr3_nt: TGTGCCAGCAGCTTAGAGTTCCAGTCTGGCCCCTACGAGCAGTACTTC
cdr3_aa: CASSLEFQSGPYEQYF

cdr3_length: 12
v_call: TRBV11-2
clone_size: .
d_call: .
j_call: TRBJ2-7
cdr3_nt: TGTGCCAGCAGCCCCCATTTGTACGAGCAGTACTTC
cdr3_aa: CASSPHLYEQYF

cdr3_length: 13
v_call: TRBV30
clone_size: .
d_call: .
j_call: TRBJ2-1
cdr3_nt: TGTGCCTGGAGTGTACTTGTGGCTAGCGAGCAGTTCTTC
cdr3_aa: CAWSVLVASEQFF

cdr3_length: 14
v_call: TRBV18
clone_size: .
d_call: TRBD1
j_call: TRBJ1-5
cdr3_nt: TGTGCCAGTACGACAGGGGGACCCAATCAGCCCCAGCATTTT
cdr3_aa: CASTTGGPNQPQHF

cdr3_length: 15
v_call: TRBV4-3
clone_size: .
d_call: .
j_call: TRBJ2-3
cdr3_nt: TGCGCCAGCAGCCAAGAGCGGGTAGATACAGATACGCAGTATTTT
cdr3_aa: CASSQERVDTDTQYF

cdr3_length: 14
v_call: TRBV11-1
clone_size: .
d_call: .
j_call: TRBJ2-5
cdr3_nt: TGTGCCAGCAGCTTAGGGCCCACCCAAGAGACCCAGTACTTC
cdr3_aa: CASSLGPTQETQYF

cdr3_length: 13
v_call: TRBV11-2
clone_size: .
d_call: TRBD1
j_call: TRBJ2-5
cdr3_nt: TGTGCCTCCGGGACAGGGGGCATGGAGACCCAGTACTTC
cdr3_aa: CASGTGGMETQYF

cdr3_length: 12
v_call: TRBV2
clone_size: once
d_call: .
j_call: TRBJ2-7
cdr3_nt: TGTGCCAGCAGTGTTTTGCAGGGCCCCAACTACTTC
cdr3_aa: CASSVLQGPNYF

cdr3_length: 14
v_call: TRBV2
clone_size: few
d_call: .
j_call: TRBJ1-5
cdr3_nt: TGTGCCAGCAGTGAAGTCCGTTACAATCAGCCCCAGCATTTT
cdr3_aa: CASSEVRYNQPQHF

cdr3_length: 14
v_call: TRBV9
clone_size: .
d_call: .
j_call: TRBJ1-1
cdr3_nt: TGTGCCAGCAGCTCCGGGTTCGGAAACACTGAAGCTTTCTTT
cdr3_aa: CASSSGFGNTEAFF

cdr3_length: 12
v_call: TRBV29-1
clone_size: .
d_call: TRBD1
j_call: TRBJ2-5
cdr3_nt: TGCAGCGTTGGCAGGGGGCTGGAGACCCAGTACTTC
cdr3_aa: CSVGRGLETQYF

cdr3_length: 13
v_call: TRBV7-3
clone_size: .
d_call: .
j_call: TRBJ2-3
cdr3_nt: TGTGCCAGCAGCTCCCCGACTGGTGATACGCAGTATTTT
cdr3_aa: CASSSPTGDTQYF

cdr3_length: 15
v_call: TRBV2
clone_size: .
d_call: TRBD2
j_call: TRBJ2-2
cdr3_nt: TGTGCCAGCAGACTGCTAGCGGGGGTCACCGGGGAGCTGTTTTTT
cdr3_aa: CASRLLAGVTGELFF

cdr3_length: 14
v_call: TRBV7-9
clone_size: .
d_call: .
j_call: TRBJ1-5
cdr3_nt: TGTGCCAGCAGCGACTCGCTAGGCAATCAGCCCCAGCATTTT
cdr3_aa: CASSDSLGNQPQHF

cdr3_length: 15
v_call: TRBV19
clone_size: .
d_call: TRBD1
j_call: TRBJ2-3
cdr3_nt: TGTGCCAGTAGCAGCAGGGACAGGGTCACAGATACGCAGTATTTT
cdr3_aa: CASSSRDRVTDTQYF

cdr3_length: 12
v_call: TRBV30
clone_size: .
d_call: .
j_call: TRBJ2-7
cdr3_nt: TGTGCCTGGAACAGGGTGAATTACGAGCAGTACTTC
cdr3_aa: CAWNRVNYEQYF

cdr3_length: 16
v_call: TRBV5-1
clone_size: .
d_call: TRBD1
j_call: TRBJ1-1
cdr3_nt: TGCGCCAGCAGCCCGGGACAGGGGGGATTTTACACTGAAGCTTTCTTT
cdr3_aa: CASSPGQGGFYTEAFF

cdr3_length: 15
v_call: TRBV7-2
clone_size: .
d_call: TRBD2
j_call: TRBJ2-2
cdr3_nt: TGTGCCAGCAGCGCGGGACTAGCGGGCGCCGGGGAGCTGTTTTTT
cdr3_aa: CASSAGLAGAGELFF